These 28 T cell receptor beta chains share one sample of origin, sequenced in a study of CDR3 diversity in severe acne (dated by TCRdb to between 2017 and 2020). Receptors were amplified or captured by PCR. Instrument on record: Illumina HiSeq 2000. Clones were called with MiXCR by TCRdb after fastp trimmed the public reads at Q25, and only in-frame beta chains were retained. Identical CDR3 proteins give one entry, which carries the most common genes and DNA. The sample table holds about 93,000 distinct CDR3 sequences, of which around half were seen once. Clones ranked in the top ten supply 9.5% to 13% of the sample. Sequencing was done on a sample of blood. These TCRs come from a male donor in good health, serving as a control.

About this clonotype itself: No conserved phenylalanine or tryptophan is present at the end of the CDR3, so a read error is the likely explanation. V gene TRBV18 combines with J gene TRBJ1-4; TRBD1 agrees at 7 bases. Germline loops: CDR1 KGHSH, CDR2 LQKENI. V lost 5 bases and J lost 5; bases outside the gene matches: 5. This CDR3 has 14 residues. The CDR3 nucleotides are TGTGCCAGCTCAGGGACAGTAACGAATGAAAAACTGTTTTCT. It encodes CASSGTVTNEKLFS.

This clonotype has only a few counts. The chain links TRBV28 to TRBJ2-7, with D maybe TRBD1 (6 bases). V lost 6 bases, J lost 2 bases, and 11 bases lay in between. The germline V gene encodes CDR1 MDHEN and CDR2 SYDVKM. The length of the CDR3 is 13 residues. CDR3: CASRQGSAYEQYF. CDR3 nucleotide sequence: TGTGCCAGCAGACAGGGCAGCGCCTACGAGCAGTACTTC. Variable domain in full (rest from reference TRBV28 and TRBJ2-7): DVKVTQSSRYLVKRTGEKVFLECVQDMDHENMFWYRQDPGLGLRLIYFSYDVKMKEKGDIPEGYSVSREKKERFSLILESASTNQTSMYLCASRQGSAYEQYFGPGTRLTVT.

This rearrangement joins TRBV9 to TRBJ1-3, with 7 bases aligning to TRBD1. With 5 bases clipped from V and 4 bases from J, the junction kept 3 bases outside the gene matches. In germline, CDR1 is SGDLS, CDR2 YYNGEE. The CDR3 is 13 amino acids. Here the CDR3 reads CASRGTEGNTIYF. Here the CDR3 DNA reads TGTGCCAGCAGAGGGACAGAAGGAAACACCATATATTTT.

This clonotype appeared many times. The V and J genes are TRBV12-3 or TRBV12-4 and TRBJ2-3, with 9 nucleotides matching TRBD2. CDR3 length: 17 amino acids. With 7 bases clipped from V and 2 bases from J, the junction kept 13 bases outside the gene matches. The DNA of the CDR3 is TGTGCCAGCAAAGGGGTGACTAGCGGCTACTTCACAGATACGCAGTATTTT. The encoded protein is CASKGVTSGYFTDTQYF.

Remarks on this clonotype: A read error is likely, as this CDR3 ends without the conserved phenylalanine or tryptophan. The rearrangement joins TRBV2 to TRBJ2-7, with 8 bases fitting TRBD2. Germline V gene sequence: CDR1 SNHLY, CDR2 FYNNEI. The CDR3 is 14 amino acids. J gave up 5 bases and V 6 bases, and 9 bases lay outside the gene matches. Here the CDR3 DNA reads TGTGCCAGCAGGGGTGGACATAGCGGGAACGAGCAGTACTCC. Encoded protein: CASRGGHSGNEQYS.

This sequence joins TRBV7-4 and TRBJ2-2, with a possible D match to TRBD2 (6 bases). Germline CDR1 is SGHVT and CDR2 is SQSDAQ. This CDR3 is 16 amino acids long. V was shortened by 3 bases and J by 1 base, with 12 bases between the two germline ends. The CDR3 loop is CASSFLGLGNTGELFF. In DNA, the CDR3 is TGTGCCAGCAGCTTTTTGGGACTGGGGAACACCGGGGAGCTGTTTTTT.

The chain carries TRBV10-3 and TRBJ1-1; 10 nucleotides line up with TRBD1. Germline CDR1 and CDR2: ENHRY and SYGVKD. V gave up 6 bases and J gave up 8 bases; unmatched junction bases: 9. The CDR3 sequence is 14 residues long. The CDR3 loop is CAIREGTGDDEAFF. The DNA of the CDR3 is TGTGCCATCAGAGAAGGGACAGGGGACGACGAAGCTTTCTTT.

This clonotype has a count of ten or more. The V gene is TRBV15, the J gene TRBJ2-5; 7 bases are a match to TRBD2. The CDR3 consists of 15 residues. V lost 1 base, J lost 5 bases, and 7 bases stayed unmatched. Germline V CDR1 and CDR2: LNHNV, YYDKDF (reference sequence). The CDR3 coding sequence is TGTGCCACCAGCAGAGCGGGAGGAGTGCGGGAGACCCAGTACTTC. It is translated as CATSRAGGVRETQYF.

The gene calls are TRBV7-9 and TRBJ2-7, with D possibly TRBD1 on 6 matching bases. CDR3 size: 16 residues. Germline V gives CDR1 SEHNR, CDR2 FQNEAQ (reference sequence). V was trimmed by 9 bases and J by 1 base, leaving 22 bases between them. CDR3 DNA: TGTGCCAGTTCACGGACCCCCGGGACAAGTTCCTACGAGCAGTACTTC. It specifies CASSRTPGTSSYEQYF.

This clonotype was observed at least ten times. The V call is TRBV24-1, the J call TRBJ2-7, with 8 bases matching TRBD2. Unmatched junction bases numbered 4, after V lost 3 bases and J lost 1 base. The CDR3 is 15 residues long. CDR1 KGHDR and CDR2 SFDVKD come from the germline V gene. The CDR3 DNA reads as TGTGCCACCAGTGATAGCGGGAGAAGGTCCTACGAGCAGTACTTC. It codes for CATSDSGRRSYEQYF.

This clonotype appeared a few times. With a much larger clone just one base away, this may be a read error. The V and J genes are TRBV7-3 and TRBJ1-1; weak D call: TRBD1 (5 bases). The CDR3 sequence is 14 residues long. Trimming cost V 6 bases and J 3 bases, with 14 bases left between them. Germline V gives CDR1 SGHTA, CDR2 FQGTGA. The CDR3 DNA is TGTGCCAGCAGGGAGGGCTGGGGGGACACTGAAGCTTTCTTT. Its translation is CASREGWGDTEAFF.

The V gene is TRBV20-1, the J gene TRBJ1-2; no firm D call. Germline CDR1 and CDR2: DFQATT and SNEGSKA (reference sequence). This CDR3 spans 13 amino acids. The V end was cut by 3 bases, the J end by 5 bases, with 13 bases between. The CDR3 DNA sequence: TGCAGTGCTAGCTTGGCGGCCCGGTATGGCTACACCTTC. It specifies CSASLAARYGYTF.

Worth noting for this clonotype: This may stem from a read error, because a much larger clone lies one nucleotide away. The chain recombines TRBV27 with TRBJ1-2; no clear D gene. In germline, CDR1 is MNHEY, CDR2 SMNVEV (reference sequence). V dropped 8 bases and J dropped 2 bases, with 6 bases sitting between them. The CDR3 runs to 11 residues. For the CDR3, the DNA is TGTGCCAGCCTTGACAACTATGGCTACACCTTC. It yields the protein CASLDNYGYTF.

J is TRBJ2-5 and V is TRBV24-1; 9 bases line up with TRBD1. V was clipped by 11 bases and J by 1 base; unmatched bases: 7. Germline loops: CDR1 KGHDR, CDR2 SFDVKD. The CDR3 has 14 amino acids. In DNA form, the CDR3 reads TGTGCCAGCAGGTACAGGGGGCCCCAAGAGACCCAGTACTTC. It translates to CASRYRGPQETQYF.

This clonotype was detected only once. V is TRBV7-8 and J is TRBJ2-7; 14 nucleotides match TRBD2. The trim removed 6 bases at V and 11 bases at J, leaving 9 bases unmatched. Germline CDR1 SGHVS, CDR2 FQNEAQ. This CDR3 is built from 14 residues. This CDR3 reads CASSATSGREREYF. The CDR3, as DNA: TGTGCCAGCAGTGCGACTAGCGGGAGGGAGAGGGAGTACTTC.

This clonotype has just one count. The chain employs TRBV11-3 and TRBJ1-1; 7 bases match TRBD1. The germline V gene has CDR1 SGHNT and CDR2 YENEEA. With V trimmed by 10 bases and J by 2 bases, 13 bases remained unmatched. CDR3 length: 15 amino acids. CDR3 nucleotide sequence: TGTGCCACCCTCCAATCTACAGGGGCCAACACTGAAGCTTTCTTT. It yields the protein CATLQSTGANTEAFF.

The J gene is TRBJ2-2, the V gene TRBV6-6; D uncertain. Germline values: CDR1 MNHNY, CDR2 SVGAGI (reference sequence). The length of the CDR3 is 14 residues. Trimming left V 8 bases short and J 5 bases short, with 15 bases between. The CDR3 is CASYSPKLTGELFF. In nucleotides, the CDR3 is TGTGCCAGCTACTCCCCGAAGCTTACCGGGGAGCTGTTTTTT.

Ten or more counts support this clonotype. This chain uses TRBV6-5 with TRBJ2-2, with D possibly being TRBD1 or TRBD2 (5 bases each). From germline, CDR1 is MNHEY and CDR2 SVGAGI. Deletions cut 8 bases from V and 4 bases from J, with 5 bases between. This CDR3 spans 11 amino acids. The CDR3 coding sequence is TGTGCCAGCGGGGGCACCGGGGAGCTGTTTTTT. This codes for CASGGTGELFF.

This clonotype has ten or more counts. CDR3 region: CAISGGTAAYEQYF. CDR3 nucleotides: TGTGCCATCAGTGGGGGGACAGCCGCCTACGAGCAGTACTTC. This chain connects TRBV10-3 to TRBJ2-7, with 7 bases lining up with TRBD1. J gave up 2 bases and V 4 bases, and 5 bases lay outside the gene matches. CDR3 length equals 14 residues. The V gene's germline CDR1 is ENHRY and CDR2 SYGVKD.

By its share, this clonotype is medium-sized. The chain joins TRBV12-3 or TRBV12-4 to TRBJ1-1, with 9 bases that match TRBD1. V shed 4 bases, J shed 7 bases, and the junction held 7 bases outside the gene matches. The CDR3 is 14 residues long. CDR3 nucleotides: TGTGCCAGCAGTTCGGTACAGGGGGCGCATGAAGCTTTCTTT. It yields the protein CASSSVQGAHEAFF.

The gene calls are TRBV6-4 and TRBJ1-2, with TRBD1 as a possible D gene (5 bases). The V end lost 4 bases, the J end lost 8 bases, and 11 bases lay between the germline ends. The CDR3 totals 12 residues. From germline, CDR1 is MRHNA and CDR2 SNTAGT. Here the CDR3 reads CASSVGGGGYTF. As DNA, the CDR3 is TGTGCCAGCAGTGTCGGCGGGGGAGGCTACACCTTC.

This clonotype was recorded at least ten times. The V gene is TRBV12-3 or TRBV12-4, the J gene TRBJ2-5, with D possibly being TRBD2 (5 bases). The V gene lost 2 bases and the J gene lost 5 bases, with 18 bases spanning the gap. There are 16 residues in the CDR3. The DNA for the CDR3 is TGTGCCAGCAGTTTACGTTCCCTCGACTACCCGGAGACCCAGTACTTC. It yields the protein CASSLRSLDYPETQYF.

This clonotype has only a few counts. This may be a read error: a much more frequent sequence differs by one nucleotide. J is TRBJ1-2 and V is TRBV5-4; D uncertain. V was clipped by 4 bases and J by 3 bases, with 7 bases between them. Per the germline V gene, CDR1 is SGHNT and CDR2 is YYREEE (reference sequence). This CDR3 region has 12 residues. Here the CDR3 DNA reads TGTGCCAGCAGCCAGACTGACTATGGCTACACCTTC. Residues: CASSQTDYGYTF.

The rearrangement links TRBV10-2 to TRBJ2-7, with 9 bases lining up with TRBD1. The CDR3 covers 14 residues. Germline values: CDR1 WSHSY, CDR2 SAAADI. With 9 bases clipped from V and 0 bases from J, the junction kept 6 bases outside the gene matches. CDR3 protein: CASIPGQGSYEQYF. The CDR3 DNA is TGCGCCAGTATTCCGGGACAGGGCTCCTACGAGCAGTACTTC.

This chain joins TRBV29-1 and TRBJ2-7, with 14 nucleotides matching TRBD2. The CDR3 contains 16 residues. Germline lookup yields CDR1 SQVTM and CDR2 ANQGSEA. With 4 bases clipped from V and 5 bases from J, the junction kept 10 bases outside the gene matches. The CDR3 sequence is CSVGGLAGEIVHEQYF. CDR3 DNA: TGCAGCGTTGGGGGACTAGCGGGAGAAATCGTCCACGAGCAGTACTTC.

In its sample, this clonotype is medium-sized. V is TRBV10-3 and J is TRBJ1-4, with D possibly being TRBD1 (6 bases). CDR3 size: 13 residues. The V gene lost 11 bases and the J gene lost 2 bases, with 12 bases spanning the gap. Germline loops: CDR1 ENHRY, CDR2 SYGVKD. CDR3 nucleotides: TGTGCCGTACACAGGGAGACTAATGAAAAACTGTTTTTT. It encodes CAVHRETNEKLFF.

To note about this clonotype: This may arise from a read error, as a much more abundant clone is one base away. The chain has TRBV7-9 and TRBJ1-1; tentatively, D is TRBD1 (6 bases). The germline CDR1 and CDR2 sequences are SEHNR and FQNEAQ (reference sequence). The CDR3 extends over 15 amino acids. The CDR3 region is CASSQAGQWNTEALF. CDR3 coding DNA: TGTGCCAGCAGCCAAGCAGGACAGTGGAACACTGAAGCTCTCTTT.

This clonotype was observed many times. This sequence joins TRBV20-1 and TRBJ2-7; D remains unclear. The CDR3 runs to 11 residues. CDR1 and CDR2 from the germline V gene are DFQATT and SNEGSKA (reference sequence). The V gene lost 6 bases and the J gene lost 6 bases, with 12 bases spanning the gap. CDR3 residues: CSAVLSTEQYF. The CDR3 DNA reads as TGCAGTGCCGTGCTCTCCACCGAGCAGTACTTC.